Listed below are T cell receptor beta chains from one sample, sequenced in a study of T cell repertoires in cytomegalovirus infection. No antigen has been identified for these receptors. TCRdb analysed the reads with MiXCR anew, one entry per CDR3 protein. In the table there are 650,000 to 850,000 distinct CDR3 sequences, around 29% of which are singletons. The sample here was cultured CD8+ T cells from PBMCs, taken from culture after CMV antigen stimulation. Receptors were obtained from a human donor in good health (CMV status not recorded). Some clones in this sample may be carry-over from other donors' samples. Each CDR3 is given with its conserved first and last residue. D genes are given only for firm matches. Expanded clones are given a class, and other clones once, few, many or no size at all.

J gene | clone size | D gene | V gene | CDR3 DNA | CDR3 protein
TRBJ2-1 | few | NA | TRBV19 | TGTGCCACTATCGGTCCCAACTCCTACAATGAGCAGTTCTTC | CATIGPNSYNEQFF
TRBJ1-1 | few | NA | TRBV27 | TGTGCCAGCAGTTCCCCTGGGGATTTGAACACTGAAGCTTTCTTT | CASSSPGDLNTEAFF
TRBJ2-1 | NA | TRBD2 | TRBV6-1 | TGTGCCAGCAGCCCCGGGGAAGTAGCGGGGAGATATAACCCCTACAATGAGCAGTTCTTC | CASSPGEVAGRYNPYNEQFF
TRBJ2-2 | NA | NA | TRBV24-1 | TGTGCCACTTCCGCAGTATCGGCCGGGGAGCTGTTTTTT | CATSAVSAGELFF
TRBJ2-7 | NA | TRBD1 | TRBV5-8 | TGTGCCAGCAGCTTCCTAAGTCCACAGGGGACCAACCACGGGGAGCAGTACTTC | CASSFLSPQGTNHGEQYF
TRBJ1-2 | few | TRBD1 | TRBV28 | TGTGCCAGCAAGGACAGGGGGCAGACCTATGGCTACACCTTC | CASKDRGQTYGYTF
TRBJ2-3 | NA | TRBD2 | TRBV10-3 | TGTGCCATCAGTAGAGCGGGGCGCACAGATACGAAGTATTTT | CAISRAGRTDTKYF
TRBJ1-2 | few | NA | TRBV7-9 | TGTGCCAGCAGCTTATTCAGACAGGATGGCTACACCTTC | CASSLFRQDGYTF
TRBJ2-1 | few | NA | TRBV28 | TGTGCCAGCAGTTTAACGCCGGAATACAATGAGCAGTTCTTC | CASSLTPEYNEQFF
TRBJ2-7 | NA | NA | TRBV7-9 | TGTGCCAGCAGCTTAGGATCGATGATGGCGGGTTACCTCCCCTACGAGCAGTACTTC | CASSLGSMMAGYLPYEQYF
TRBJ1-1 | few | NA | TRBV11-3 | TGTGCCAGCAGCTTAGGGGGACCGGGACATCTCACTGAAGCTTTCTTT | CASSLGGPGHLTEAFF
TRBJ2-3 | few | TRBD2 | TRBV7-2 | TGTGCCAGCAGCTTAGGTTTCTGGACTAGCGGGGGGTTTAACACAGATACGCAGTATTTT | CASSLGFWTSGGFNTDTQYF
TRBJ2-3 | few | TRBD2 | TRBV19 | TGTGCCAGTAAGGGGCTAGCGGGGGGCCAGCCGGCCACAGATACGCAGTATTTT | CASKGLAGGQPATDTQYF
TRBJ2-2 | many | NA | TRBV7-9 | TGTGCCAGCAGCCCCTTGGCAGTGTACGGGGAGCTGTTTTTT | CASSPLAVYGELFF
TRBJ2-7 | many | TRBD2 | TRBV7-2 | TGTGCCAGCAGCTGGCCTAGCGGGGGGAGCTACGAGCAGTACTTC | CASSWPSGGSYEQYF